This is a list of T cell receptor beta chains from one sample in a study of cytomegalovirus exposure and HLA in healthy donors. Clones were sequenced by immunoSEQ multiplex PCR, and TCRdb holds only the in-frame ones, with some missing. Found here are roughly 150,000 clones, approximately 78% of them singletons; the top ten hold 7% to 9%. Specimen: PBMCs. The source is a male donor in good health and CMV-seropositive. Both conserved end residues are trimmed from each CDR3.

J	V	CDR3
TRBJ2-5	TRBV5-4	ASSSQGAVETQY
TRBJ2-3	TRBV9	ASSVVAGGYTDTQY
TRBJ1-2	TRBV5-4	ASSLAGGSYGYT
TRBJ2-7	TRBV20-1	SATSHDEQY
TRBJ2-3	TRBV5-4	AIRRGAQDTQY
TRBJ1-1	TRBV5-1	ASSSVDRATEAF
TRBJ1-5	TRBV4-1	ASSRGIFGHQPQH
TRBJ2-2	TRBV28	ASSYTSGSITGELF
TRBJ1-2	TRBV5-1	ASSLVSTGDGYT
TRBJ1-1	TRBV7-2	ASSSMYTEAF
TRBJ1-4	TRBV7-6	ASSPILSWTNEKLF
TRBJ2-2	TRBV19	ASSIIQGGTGELF
.	TRBV5-1	ASSLGLAALSSYEQY
TRBJ1-6	TRBV29-1	SARFGTNYSPLH
TRBJ2-5	TRBV5-8	ASSPGVAGFQETQY
TRBJ2-7	TRBV27	ASSLSGTSGSSEY
TRBJ2-1	TRBV19	ASSDTLGADEQF
TRBJ1-2	TRBV18	ASSPDRGTSYGYT
TRBJ2-7	TRBV28	ASTRGGASYEQY
TRBJ1-1	TRBV6-5	ASSSLGNTEAF
TRBJ2-7	TRBV28	ASTSSSYEQY
TRBJ2-5	TRBV2	ASTPIDRTSGGNRETQY
TRBJ1-5	TRBV30	AWVSGVNQPQH
TRBJ1-5	TRBV19	ASSIFQGENQPQH